This T cell receptor (beta chain) was documented in a study of early T cells in non-severe SARS-CoV-2 infection. Study-level background: With bulk RNA from unsorted whole blood as input, sequencing yielded unpaired chains. Study results and limitations: In VDJdb matching, anti-spike CD8 responses were favored while private and CD4 specificities went missing.

Individual cDNA molecules received unique molecular identifiers during library preparation. A single record per CDR3 protein comes from TCRdb applying MiXCR to the 5' RACE reads. The top ten clones hold under 3% of a sample with about 84,000 distinct CDR3 sequences, 9.5% to 13% of them seen once. The length of the CDR3 is 14 residues. V lost 2 bases to trimming and J lost 4 bases, with 14 bases between them. Germline CDR1 SQVTM, CDR2 ANQGSEA. In its sample, this clonotype was seen a few times. Its specificity is not known. The TCR sequence derives from an adult who was a healthcare worker with PCR-confirmed SARS-CoV-2 infection or an uninfected control (not recorded which). The V gene is TRBV29-1, the J gene TRBJ1-1; unclear D gene. The sequencing sample was made of whole blood. Here the CDR3 reads CSVEWLGGSTEAFF. The CDR3 DNA reads as TGCAGCGTTGAATGGCTGGGAGGGAGCACTGAAGCTTTCTTT. Based on the CDR3 plus reference TRBV29-1 and TRBJ1-1, the full variable domain is SAVISQKPSRDICQRGTSLTIQCQVDSQVTMMFWYRQQPGQSLTLIATANQGSEATYESGFVIDKFPISRPNLTFSTLTVSNMSPEDSSIYLCSVEWLGGSTEAFFGQGTRLTVV.